This T cell receptor beta chain was sequenced in a study of cytomegalovirus exposure and HLA in healthy donors. The overall study: HLA-typed donors were the source of about 85 million unique TCRs, which an early data release held. Findings of the study overall: When the data were analyzed later, several of the most significant clusters appeared to be linked to common viral pathogens. According to an earlier analysis, most TCR beta V segments yielded productive rearrangements about 87% or about 30% of the time.

PCR employed 60 Vbeta and 13 Jbeta primers. This table comes from immunoSEQ multiplex PCR, and its TCRdb copy is limited to in-frame clones, with some not included. There are tens of thousands of clones in the sample; over 60% occur only once, and around 27% lies in the top ten. Turning to this clone: Antigen specificity is unknown.

This CDR3 region has 15 residues. The V gene lost 6 bases and the J gene lost 4 bases, with 15 bases spanning the gap. Germline-derived CDR1 and CDR2 are MGHDK and SYGVNS. The sequencing sample was made of PBMCs. J is TRBJ1-4 and V is TRBV25-1; maybe TRBD1 (6 bases). The clonotype was recovered from a man aged 50 or older in good health and CMV-seropositive. The CDR3 region has the DNA TGTGCCAGCAGCGACTATCAGGGGTATAATGAAAAACTGTTTTTT. The encoded protein is CASSDYQGYNEKLFF.